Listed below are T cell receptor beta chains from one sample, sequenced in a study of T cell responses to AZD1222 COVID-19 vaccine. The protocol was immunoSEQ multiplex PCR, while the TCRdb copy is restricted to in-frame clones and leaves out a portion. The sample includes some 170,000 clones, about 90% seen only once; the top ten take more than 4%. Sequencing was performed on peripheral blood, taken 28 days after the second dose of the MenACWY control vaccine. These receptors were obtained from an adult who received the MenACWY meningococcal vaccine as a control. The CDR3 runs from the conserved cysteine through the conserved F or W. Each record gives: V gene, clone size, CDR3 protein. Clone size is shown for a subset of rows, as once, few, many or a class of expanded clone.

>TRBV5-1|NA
CASSLVGQDYNEQFF
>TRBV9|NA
CASSEQGRELFF
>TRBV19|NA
CASSRTFRTYGYTF
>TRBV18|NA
CASSPPEMGPETGELFF
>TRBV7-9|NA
CASSLMGANTGELFF
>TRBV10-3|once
CAISEFRDKEKLFF
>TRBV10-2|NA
CASRGNQGESPLHF
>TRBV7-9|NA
CASSVSRDRVTDTQYF
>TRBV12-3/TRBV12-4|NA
CASRRDSLYTF
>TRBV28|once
CASSLWTGGPGELFF
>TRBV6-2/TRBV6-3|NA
CASSYSADLGKEGETQYF
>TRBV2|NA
CASSSGFSSYEQYF
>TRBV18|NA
CASSPGEGLFF
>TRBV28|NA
CASSPGTNEKLFF
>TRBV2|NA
CASSETSGSGETQYF
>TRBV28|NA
CASGEGDSLLAFF
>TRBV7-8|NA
CASSPSGASTDTQYF
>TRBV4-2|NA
CASRGDQSSYNSPLHF
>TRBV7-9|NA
CASRPSNVETQYF
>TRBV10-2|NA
CASNGGSSYEQYF
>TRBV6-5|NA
CASTYSNEKLFF
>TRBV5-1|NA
CASSLTQGQGSYEQYF
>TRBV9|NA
CASSLGRSSYNEQFF
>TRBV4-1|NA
CASSHPNSETQYF
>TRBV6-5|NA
CASSLRANSNQPQHF
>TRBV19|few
CASSIGGQPYSNQPQHF
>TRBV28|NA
CASSKPGTGMGLNTEAFF
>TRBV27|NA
CASSFLPGQGPGYTF
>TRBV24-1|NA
CATRDGTSKMYEQFF
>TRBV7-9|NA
CASRPDRGREQYF
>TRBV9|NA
CASSVGLGETQYF
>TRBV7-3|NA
CASSKRDSSENEQFF
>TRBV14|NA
CASSQSLQAGNGQKAFF
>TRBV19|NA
CASSIEGHNTGELFF
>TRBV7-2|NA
CASSLNMGALSTDTQYF
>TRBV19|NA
CASSPKGHYGYTF
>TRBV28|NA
CASSFRGPAGELFF
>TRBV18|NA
CASSPGPQGGNTIYF
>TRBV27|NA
CASSLGLSGINYEQYF
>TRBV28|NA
CASSPGTGKESNQPQHF
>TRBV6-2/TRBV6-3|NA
CASSLQQGIPTEAFF
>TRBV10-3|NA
CAITEYSYNSPLHF
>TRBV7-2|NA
CASSPRQISYEQYF
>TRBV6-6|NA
CASTQGQVMNTEAFF
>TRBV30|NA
CAWSTSGGGTGELFF
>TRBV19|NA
CASRVLEGAGNTIYF
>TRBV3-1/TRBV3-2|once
CASTKHNSPLHF
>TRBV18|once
CASSLRSGYTF
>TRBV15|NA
CATSREWNTGELFF
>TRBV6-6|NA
CASSPKGEGVYSNQPQHF
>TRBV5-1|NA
CASSPHEVLTGELFF
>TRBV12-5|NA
CASGFGERETQYF
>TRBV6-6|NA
CASSLGTGPQHF
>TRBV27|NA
CASSSFGTDAYEQYF
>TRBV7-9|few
CASSLVQNSYGYTF
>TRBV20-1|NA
CSASMSLGGYTF